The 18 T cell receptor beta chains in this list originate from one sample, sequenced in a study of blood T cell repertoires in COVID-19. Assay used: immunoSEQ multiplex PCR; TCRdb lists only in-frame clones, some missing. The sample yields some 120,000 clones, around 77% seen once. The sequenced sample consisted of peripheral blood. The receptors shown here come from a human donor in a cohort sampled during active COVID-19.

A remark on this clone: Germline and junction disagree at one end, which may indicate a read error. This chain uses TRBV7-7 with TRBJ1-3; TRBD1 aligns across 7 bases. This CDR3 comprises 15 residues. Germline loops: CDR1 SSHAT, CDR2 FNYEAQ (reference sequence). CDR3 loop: CASSTGRGSGNTIYF. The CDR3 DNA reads TGTGCTAGCAGCACCGGCAGGGGGTCTGGAAACACCATATATTTT.

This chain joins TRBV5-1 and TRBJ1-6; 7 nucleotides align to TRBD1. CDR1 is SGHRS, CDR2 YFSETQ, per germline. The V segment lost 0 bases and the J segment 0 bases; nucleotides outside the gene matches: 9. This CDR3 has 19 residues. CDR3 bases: TGCGCCAGCAGCTTGGGGACAGGATCTACAAGCTCCTATAATTCACCCCTCCACTTT. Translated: CASSLGTGSTSSYNSPLHF.

CDR3 in amino acids: CASRSGSNYGYTF. The CDR3 nucleotides are TGTGCCAGTAGGTCCGGGAGTAACTATGGCTACACCTTC. The rearrangement uses TRBV19 and TRBJ1-2; D is unresolved. This CDR3 has 13 residues. Trimming left V 6 bases short and J 1 base short, with 9 bases between. Germline CDR1 LNHDA, CDR2 SQIVND (reference sequence).

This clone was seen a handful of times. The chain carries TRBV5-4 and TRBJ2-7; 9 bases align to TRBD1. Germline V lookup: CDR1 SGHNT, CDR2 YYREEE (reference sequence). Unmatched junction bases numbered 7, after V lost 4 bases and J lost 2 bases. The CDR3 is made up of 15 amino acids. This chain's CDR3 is CASSRQGGEPYEQYF. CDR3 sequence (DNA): TGTGCCAGCAGCAGACAGGGGGGGGAGCCCTACGAGCAGTACTTC.

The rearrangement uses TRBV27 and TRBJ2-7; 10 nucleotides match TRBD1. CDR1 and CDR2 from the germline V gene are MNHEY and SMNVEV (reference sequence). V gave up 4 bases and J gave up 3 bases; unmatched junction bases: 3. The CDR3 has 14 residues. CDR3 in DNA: TGTGCCAGCAGTTCGACAGGGGGCGGCTACGAGCAGTACTTC. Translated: CASSSTGGGYEQYF.

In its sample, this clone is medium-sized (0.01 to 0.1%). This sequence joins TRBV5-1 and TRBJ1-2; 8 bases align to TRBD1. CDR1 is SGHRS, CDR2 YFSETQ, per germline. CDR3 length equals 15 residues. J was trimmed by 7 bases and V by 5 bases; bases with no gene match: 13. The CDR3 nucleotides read TGCGCCAGCAGTTCTGAGCAGGGGGCGCTTTCTGGCTACACCTTC. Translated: CASSSEQGALSGYTF.

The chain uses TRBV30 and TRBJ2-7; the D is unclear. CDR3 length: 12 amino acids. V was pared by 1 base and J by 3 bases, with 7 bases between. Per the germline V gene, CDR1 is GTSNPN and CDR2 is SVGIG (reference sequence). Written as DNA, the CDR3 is TGTGCCTGGAGTGCCCGGTACTACGAGCAGTACTTC. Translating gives CAWSARYYEQYF.

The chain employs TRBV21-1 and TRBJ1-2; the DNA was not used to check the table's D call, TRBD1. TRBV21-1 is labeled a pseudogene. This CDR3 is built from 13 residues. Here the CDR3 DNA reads TGTGCCAGCAGCGCAGGGGGCAAGGATGGCTACACCTTC. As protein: CASSAGGKDGYTF.

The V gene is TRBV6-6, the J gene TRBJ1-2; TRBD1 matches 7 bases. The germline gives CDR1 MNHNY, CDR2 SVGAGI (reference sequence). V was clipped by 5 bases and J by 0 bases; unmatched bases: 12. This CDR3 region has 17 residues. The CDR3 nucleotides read TGTGCCAGCAGTCACGACAGGGACGGCGCCTCTAACTATGGCTACACCTTC. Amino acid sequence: CASSHDRDGASNYGYTF.

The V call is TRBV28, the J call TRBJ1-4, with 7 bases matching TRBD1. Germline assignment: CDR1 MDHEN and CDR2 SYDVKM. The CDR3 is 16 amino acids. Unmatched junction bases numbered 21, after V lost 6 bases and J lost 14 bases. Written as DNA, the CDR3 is TGTGCCAGCAGCTATCAGGGGGACATCCGGAAACCTGAGCTGTTTTTT. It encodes CASSYQGDIRKPELFF.

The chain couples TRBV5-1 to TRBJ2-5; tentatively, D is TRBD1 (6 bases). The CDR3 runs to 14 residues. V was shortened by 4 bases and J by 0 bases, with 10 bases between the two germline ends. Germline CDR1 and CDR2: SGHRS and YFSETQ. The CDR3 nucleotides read TGCGCCAGCAGCGCGGACAGTAACCAAGAGACCCAGTACTTC. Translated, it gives CASSADSNQETQYF.

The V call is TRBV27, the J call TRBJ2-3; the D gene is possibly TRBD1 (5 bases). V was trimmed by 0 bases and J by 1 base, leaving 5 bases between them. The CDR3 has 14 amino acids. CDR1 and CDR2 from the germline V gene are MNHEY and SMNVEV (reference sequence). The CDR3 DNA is TGTGCCAGCAGTTTATCCAGGGGCACAGATACGCAGTATTTT. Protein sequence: CASSLSRGTDTQYF.

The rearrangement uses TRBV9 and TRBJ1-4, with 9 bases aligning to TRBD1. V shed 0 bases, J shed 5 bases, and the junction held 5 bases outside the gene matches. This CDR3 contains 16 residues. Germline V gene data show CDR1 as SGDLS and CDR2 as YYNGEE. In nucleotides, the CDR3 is TGTGCCAGCAGCGTAGCTATGGGACAGGGAAATGAAAAACTGTTTTTT. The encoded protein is CASSVAMGQGNEKLFF.

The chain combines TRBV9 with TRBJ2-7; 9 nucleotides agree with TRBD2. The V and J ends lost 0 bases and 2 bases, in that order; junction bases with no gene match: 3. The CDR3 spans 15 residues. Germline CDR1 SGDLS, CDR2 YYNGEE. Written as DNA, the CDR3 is TGTGCCAGCAGCGTAGATAGCGGGGGAACCTACGAGCAGTACTTC. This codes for CASSVDSGGTYEQYF.

The CDR3 DNA is TGTGCCATCAGTGAGTCCGGACAGGGGGGCTACACCTTC. Encoded protein: CAISESGQGGYTF. The chain employs TRBV10-3 and TRBJ1-2, with 9 bases lining up with TRBD1. Per the germline V gene, CDR1 is ENHRY and CDR2 is SYGVKD. The J segment lost 8 bases and the V segment lost 0 bases, leaving 1 base of the junction unmatched. The CDR3 sequence is 13 residues long.

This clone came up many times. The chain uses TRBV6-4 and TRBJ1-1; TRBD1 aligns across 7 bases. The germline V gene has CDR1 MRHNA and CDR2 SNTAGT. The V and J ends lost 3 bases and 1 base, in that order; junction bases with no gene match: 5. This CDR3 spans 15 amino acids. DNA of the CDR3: TGTGCCAGCAGTGAGACAGGGCCCGGGAACACTGAAGCTTTCTTT. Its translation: CASSETGPGNTEAFF.

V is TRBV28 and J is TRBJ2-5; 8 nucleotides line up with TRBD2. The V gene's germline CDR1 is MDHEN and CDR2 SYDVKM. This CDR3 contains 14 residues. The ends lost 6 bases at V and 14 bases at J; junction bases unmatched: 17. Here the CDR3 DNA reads TGTGCCAGCAGCCTCCCAGATCGGACTAGCCCCCTCTACTTC. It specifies CASSLPDRTSPLYF. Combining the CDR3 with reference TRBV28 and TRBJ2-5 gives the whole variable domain DVKVTQSSRYLVKRTGEKVFLECVQDMDHENMFWYRQDPGLGLRLIYFSYDVKMKEKGDIPEGYSVSREKKERFSLILESASTNQTSMYLCASSLPDRTSPLYFGPGTRLLVL.

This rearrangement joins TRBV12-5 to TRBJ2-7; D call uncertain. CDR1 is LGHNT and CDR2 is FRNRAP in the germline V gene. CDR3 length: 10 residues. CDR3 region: CASPAYEQYF. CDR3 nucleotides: TGTGCCTCCCCTGCCTACGAGCAGTACTTC.